This T cell receptor (beta chain) was sequenced for a study of cytomegalovirus exposure and HLA in healthy donors. Germline V lookup: CDR1 MNHNS, CDR2 SASEGT. The CDR3 is 14 residues long. V gave up 6 bases and J gave up 6 bases; unmatched junction bases: 10. Details on this clone: Its antigen is unknown.

PCR involved 60 Vbeta and 13 Jbeta primers. The data were produced by immunoSEQ multiplex PCR, yet TCRdb's version contains in-frame clones alone and is incomplete. In the table there are roughly 120,000 clones, 70% to 85% of which are singletons. General study results and limits: A later analysis showed that HLA-associated TCR beta chains had undergone more clonal expansion than equally common others. The authors listed approximately 150 TCR beta chains as cytomegalovirus-associated.

Healthy donors of bone marrow made up the group. The rearrangement links TRBV6-1 to TRBJ1-2; 7 positions match TRBD1. Sample: PBMCs. The sequence came from a woman younger than 30 in good health and CMV-seronegative. The CDR3 is CASSATGEYDGYTF. The CDR3 DNA follows: TGTGCCAGCAGCGCCACAGGGGAATACGATGGCTACACCTTC.